This T cell receptor beta chain was profiled in a study of T cell clones after liver transplantation. The V segment lost 6 bases and the J segment 6 bases; nucleotides outside the gene matches: 11. The CDR3 is made up of 15 amino acids. Germline CDR1 and CDR2: SNHLY and FYNNEI. The protocol was immunoSEQ multiplex PCR, while the TCRdb copy is restricted to in-frame clones and leaves out a portion. The table has tens of thousands of clones, around 92% seen once. The V and J genes are TRBV2 and TRBJ2-7; 10 bases map to TRBD2. Sequencing was performed on CD4+ T cells from blood, taken less than 27 months after liver transplant. This TCR was recovered from a human patient who received a liver transplant. Among the T cells, some may be from the graft donor. CDR3 bases: TGTGCCAGCAGACCCATAGCGGGAGGCGGCGCCGAGCAGTACTTC. Encoded protein: CASRPIAGGGAEQYF.